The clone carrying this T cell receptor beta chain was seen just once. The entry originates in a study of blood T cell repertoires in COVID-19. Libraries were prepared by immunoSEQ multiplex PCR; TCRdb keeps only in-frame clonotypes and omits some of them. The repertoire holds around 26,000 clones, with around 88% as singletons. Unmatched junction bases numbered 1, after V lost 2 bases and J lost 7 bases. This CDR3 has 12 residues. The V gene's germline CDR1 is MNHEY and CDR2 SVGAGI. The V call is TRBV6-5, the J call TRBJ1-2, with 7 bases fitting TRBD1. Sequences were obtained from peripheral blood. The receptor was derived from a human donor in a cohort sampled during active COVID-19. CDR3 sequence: CASSYPGGGYTF. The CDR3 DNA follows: TGTGCCAGCAGTTACCCAGGGGGTGGCTACACCTTC.